The T cell receptor (beta chain) under discussion was sequenced for a study of T cells in Graves' hyperthyroidism and ophthalmopathy. Amplified regions were TCR beta CDR3 sequences from RNA transcripts. First-round RT-PCR with HTBI primers amplified the TCR CDR3 region. One entry per CDR3 protein, called by TCRdb with MiXCR from the multiplex PCR reads. The sample holds approximately 400,000 distinct CDR3 sequences, about a sixth seen once. The hyperthyroidism was newly diagnosed and had lasted under 2 months; the patients were aged 18 to 65. Lactation, pregnancy, other autoimmune disease or uncontrolled infection led to exclusion of patients. Diagnoses were established using clinical symptoms, serum thyroxine and TRAb, thyroid ultrasound and orbital computed tomography. CDR1 is SEHNR, CDR2 FQNEAQ, per germline (reference sequence). The CDR3 runs 20 residues. Trimming at V came to 5 bases and at J to 1 base, leaving 12 bases not matched to a gene.

The source material was blood. The TCR comes from a woman aged 18-29 years with Graves' hyperthyroidism. The chain employs TRBV7-9 and TRBJ2-2, with 14 nucleotides matching TRBD2. The CDR3 DNA sequence: TGTGCCAGCAGCCGGGCTCGGGGACTAGCGGGAGAATGGAACACCGGGGAGCTGTTTTTT. It codes for CASSRARGLAGEWNTGELFF.